This T cell receptor beta chain is drawn from a study of shared T cell receptors in the human thymus. Germline V lookup: CDR1 LGHNA, CDR2 YNFKEQ. V lost 3 bases to trimming and J lost 1 base; unmatched junction nucleotides: 8. The CDR3 totals 16 residues. Sequencing used immunoSEQ multiplex PCR; TCRdb keeps in-frame clones, though not all of them. Found here are roughly 550,000 clones, around three quarters of them singletons; the top ten hold 0.013%. These same data were also listed under a study on human thymus T cells.

What was sequenced was thymocytes. The V call is TRBV4-2, the J call TRBJ2-5; 7 positions agree with TRBD2. This TCR was recovered from a boy in the first two years of life with a congenital heart defect. The CDR3 region is CASSHSGTTIQETQYF. CDR3 nucleotides: TGTGCCAGCAGCCATTCCGGGACTACCATCCAAGAGACCCAGTACTTC.